Below, 5 T cell receptor beta chains from the same sample are listed, as sequenced in a study of T cell clonality in common variable immunodeficiency. Study-wide points: In common variable immunodeficiency, TCR beta chains reportedly carried fewer deletions and N-nucleotide insertions.

No antigen has been identified for these receptors. Sequencing was performed with immunoSEQ multiplex PCR; in TCRdb, only in-frame clones are kept and a portion is missing. The sample contains about 34,000 clones, none of them singletons. Material for sequencing was peripheral blood mononuclear cells. These receptors were obtained from a human donor with common variable immunodeficiency.

Concerning this clone itself: The CDR3 extends 3 residues past the end of the read, so its final part is completed from the germline J gene. This chain connects TRBV7-3 to TRBJ2-7; tentative D call: TRBD1 (6 bases). V shed 5 bases and J shed 2 bases, with 13 bases lying between them. The CDR3 covers 14 residues. Germline V gene data show CDR1 as SGHTA and CDR2 as FQGTGA. The sequenced part of the CDR3 DNA is TGTGCCAGCAGCATTGAGGGGGTCACCTACGAG. Translation: CASSIEGVTYE. The complete CDR3 protein is CASSIEGVTYEQYF.

This clone occurred many times. The read ends 3 residues before the CDR3 terminus; that terminus is restored from the germline J gene. The chain links TRBV9 to TRBJ1-3, with D maybe TRBD1 (6 bases). The CDR3 extends over 15 amino acids. Per the germline V gene, CDR1 is SGDLS and CDR2 is YYNGEE. V gave up 4 bases and J gave up 1 base, with 12 bases separating them. CDR3 protein: CASSPYTGSGNTIYF. The part of the CDR3 DNA that was read is TGTGCCAGCAGCCCCTATACAGGGTCTGGAAACACC.

To note about this clone: The CDR3 end is not reached by the read, which stops 3 residues before it; the germline J gene fills it in. The J gene is TRBJ2-7, the V gene TRBV2; TRBD2 is a possible D gene (5 bases). The length of the CDR3 is 14 residues. The V and J ends lost 4 bases and 5 bases respectively, with 15 bases between them. Germline V gene data show CDR1 as SNHLY and CDR2 as FYNNEI. This CDR3 reads CASSVSQLVNEQYF. The sequenced part of the CDR3 DNA is TGTGCCAGCAGTGTGTCCCAACTAGTTAACGAG.

This clone was seen a few times. The CDR3 end is not reached by the read, which stops 3 residues before it; the germline J gene fills it in. J is TRBJ2-2 and V is TRBV6-1; D gene uncertain. Germline V gene data show CDR1 as MNHNS and CDR2 as SASEGT. The CDR3 spans 15 residues. V was cut by 4 bases and J by 7 bases, with 16 bases left in between. The CDR3 loop reads CASSAQVRRVGELFF. The sequenced CDR3 bases are TGTGCCAGCAGTGCGCAGGTCCGAAGGGTCGGGGAG.

The CDR3 protein is CAWSVMTRSEQYF. The sequenced part of the CDR3 DNA is TGTGCCTGGAGTGTCATGACTAGATCCGAG. V gene TRBV30 combines with J gene TRBJ2-7; maybe TRBD2 (6 bases). The observed sequence ends 3 residues before the CDR3 terminus, with the missing tail filled in from the germline J gene. Germline CDR1 reads GTSNPN; CDR2 reads SVGIG (reference sequence). The CDR3 consists of 13 residues. Trimming left V 0 bases short and J 6 bases short, with 12 bases between.